Listed here is a single T cell receptor (beta chain). Data came from immunoSEQ multiplex PCR; TCRdb stores just in-frame clones and leaves some out. The profile shows approximately 270,000 clones, 85% to 90% of them singletons. This sample is drawn from a study of cytomegalovirus exposure and HLA in healthy donors. After removal of 3 bases from V and 4 bases from J, the junction contained 7 bases not matched to a gene. This CDR3 is built from 15 residues. Germline CDR1 SGHDT, CDR2 YYEEEE. This chain connects TRBV5-6 to TRBJ2-5; TRBD1 matches 9 bases. The sequenced material came from PBMCs. The receptor was derived from a woman between 18 and 29 years old in good health and CMV-seronegative. The CDR3 nucleotides read TGTGCCAGCAGCTCCGGGACAGGGCGTACAGAGACCCAGTACTTC. This gives the protein CASSSGTGRTETQYF.